This TCR beta chain was observed in a study of blood T cell repertoires in COVID-19. Across the study: Sites in the United States, Italy and Spain provided acute and convalescent COVID-19 samples.

In the original processing: Amplification of reference gene primers provided the estimated nucleated cell counts. Using immunoSEQ multiplex PCR, the repertoire was profiled, and TCRdb retains in-frame clones only, with some absent. That table gives V, J and clone size, and the DNA gave D and trimming. Among fewer than 250,000 clones listed, more than 75% were seen once. V shed 2 bases and J shed 1 base, with 8 bases lying between them. Germline assignment: CDR1 LGHNA and CDR2 YSLEER. The CDR3 is 14 residues long. What was sequenced was peripheral blood. The source of this sequence is a human donor in a cohort sampled during active COVID-19. This rearrangement joins TRBV4-3 to TRBJ1-1, with D possibly matching TRBD1 (5 bases). CDR3 sequence reads: CASSQLRENTEAFF. The CDR3 region has the DNA TGCGCCAGCAGCCAACTCAGGGAGAACACTGAAGCTTTCTTT.